The following is a T cell receptor beta chain sequence with its context. The data originate from a study of blood T cell repertoires in COVID-19. Participants were aged roughly 18 to 90 years, lived in 25 or so US areas, and enrolled virtually. This CDR3 has 15 residues. V lost 5 bases, J lost 0 bases, and 4 bases stayed unmatched. Germline CDR1 SGDLS, CDR2 YYNGEE. Repertoires were generated with immunoSEQ multiplex PCR, while TCRdb's copy carries only in-frame clones and drops some. The sample lists about 200,000 clones, 86% occurring once. The rearrangement uses TRBV9 and TRBJ2-3, with TRBD1 matching 9 bases. Material for sequencing was PBMCs or T cells enriched from blood (not recorded which). This TCR was recovered from a man aged 40-49 years with acute COVID-19. CDR3 coding DNA: TGTGCCAGCAGTAAACAGGGGGCTAGCACAGATACGCAGTATTTT. This sequence encodes CASSKQGASTDTQYF.